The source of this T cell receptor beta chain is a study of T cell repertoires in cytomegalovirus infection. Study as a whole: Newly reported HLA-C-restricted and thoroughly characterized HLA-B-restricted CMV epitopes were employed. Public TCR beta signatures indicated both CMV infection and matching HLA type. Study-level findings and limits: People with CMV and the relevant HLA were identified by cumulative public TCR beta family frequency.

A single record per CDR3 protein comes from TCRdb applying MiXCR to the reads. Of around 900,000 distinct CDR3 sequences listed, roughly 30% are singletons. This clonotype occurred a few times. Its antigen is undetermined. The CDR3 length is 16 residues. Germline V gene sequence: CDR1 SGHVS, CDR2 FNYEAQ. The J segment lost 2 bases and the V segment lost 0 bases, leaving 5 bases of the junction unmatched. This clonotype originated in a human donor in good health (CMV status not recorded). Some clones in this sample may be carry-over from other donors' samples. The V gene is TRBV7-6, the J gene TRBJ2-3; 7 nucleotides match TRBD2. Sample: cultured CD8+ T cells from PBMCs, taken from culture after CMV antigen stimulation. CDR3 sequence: CASSLAAGTHTDTQYF. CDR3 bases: TGTGCCAGCAGCTTAGCAGCGGGGACCCACACAGATACGCAGTATTTT. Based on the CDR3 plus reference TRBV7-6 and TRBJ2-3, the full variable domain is GAGVSQSPRYKVTKRGQDVALRCDPISGHVSLYWYRQALGQGPEFLTYFNYEAQQDKSGLPNDRFSAERPEGSISTLTIQRTEQRDSAMYRCASSLAAGTHTDTQYFGPGTRLTVL.